This entry lists 23 T cell receptor beta chains sequenced from one sample in a study of shared clonotypes between healthy human individuals. The method was immunoSEQ multiplex PCR; TCRdb's version includes in-frame clones alone and lacks a portion of them. The sample shows about 320,000 clones, over 75% of them seen only once. The sequenced sample consisted of memory CD8+ T cells sorted from blood. Subset denoted: CD45RO+ cells pooled with CCR7-negative TemRA cells. The receptors were sampled from a young man in good health.

V and J are TRBV6-7 and TRBJ1-2; 9 bases are a match to TRBD1. TRBV6-7 is an open reading frame whose function is uncertain. The trim removed 7 bases at V and 0 bases at J, leaving 6 bases unmatched. This CDR3 has 15 residues. CDR3 DNA: TGTGCCAGCATAATCTACAGGGGGCCTAACTATGGCTACACCTTC. This gives the protein CASIIYRGPNYGYTF.

The gene calls are TRBV11-1 and TRBJ2-5, with 8 bases identical to TRBD1. The ends lost 0 bases at V and 4 bases at J; junction bases unmatched: 4. The CDR3 runs 15 residues. The germline CDR1 and CDR2 sequences are SGHAT and FQDESV (reference sequence). In DNA, the CDR3 is TGTGCCAGCAGCTTAGCGCCGGGGACAGGAGAGACCCAGTACTTC. Protein product: CASSLAPGTGETQYF.

The genes are TRBV11-2 and TRBJ2-7, with a tentative D call TRBD2 (6 bases). CDR1 SGHAT and CDR2 FQNNGV come from the germline V gene. Trimming removed 5 bases at V and 1 base at J, with 12 bases between. The CDR3 sequence is 14 residues long. The CDR3 here is CASSRGMASYEQYF. CDR3 DNA sequence: TGTGCCAGCAGCCGCGGGATGGCGTCCTACGAGCAGTACTTC.

As concerns this clone: Compared with germline, one end of the junction differs, possibly owing to a read error. This chain uses TRBV13 with TRBJ2-1, with TRBD2 matching 8 bases. Looked up from germline, CDR1 is PRHDT and CDR2 is FYEKMQ (reference sequence). The length of the CDR3 is 16 residues. CDR3 coding DNA: TGTGCCAGCAGCTCGAATGGGTTTTCTAGCGGGTCATCTTCCATCTTC. Residues: CASSSNGFSSGSSSIF.

This clone was counted between two and nine times. The chain uses TRBV28 and TRBJ2-7; D possibly corresponds to TRBD1 (6 bases). Germline values: CDR1 MDHEN, CDR2 SYDVKM. The V and J ends lost 4 bases and 2 bases respectively, with 24 bases between them. This CDR3 has 18 amino acids. Here the CDR3 reads CASSWSNTRDTPTYEQYF. CDR3 nucleotides: TGTGCCAGCAGTTGGAGTAATACCAGGGACACCCCTACCTACGAGCAGTACTTC.

The chain combines TRBV12-5 with TRBJ2-7; D is ambiguous. The CDR3 runs to 14 residues. Deletions cut 2 bases from V and 3 bases from J, with 11 bases between. The germline gives CDR1 LGHNT, CDR2 FRNRAP. CDR3 amino acids: CASGLSGSSYEQYF. In nucleotides, the CDR3 is TGTGCTAGTGGTTTGTCGGGCTCTAGCTACGAGCAGTACTTC.

The J gene is TRBJ2-2, the V gene TRBV7-9; perhaps TRBD1 as D (5 bases). The CDR3 contains 14 residues. Germline assignment: CDR1 SEHNR and CDR2 FQNEAQ (reference sequence). The V end lost 5 bases, the J end lost 5 bases, and 12 bases lay between the germline ends. The CDR3 is CASSLGLRTGELFF. The CDR3 DNA reads as TGTGCCAGCAGCCTGGGGCTTAGGACCGGGGAGCTGTTTTTT.

V usage is TRBV5-1 and J usage is TRBJ1-2, with D possibly TRBD1 on 5 matching bases. Trimming removed 3 bases from V and 8 bases from J, with 14 bases in between. CDR3 length equals 13 residues. CDR1 is SGHRS, CDR2 YFSETQ, per germline. The CDR3 is CASSSSGTYGYTF. The CDR3 DNA sequence: TGCGCCAGCAGCTCGTCCGGGACTTACGGCTACACCTTC.

This clone was seen once. The chain uses TRBV29-1 and TRBJ1-2, with unresolved D. CDR1 is SQVTM, CDR2 ANQGSEA, per germline. Trimming took 6 bases from V and 0 from J, leaving 8 bases between them. The CDR3 is made up of 12 amino acids. CDR3: CSVQTANYGYTF. CDR3 DNA: TGCAGCGTACAGACCGCTAACTATGGCTACACCTTC.

This clone is a singleton in its sample. The chain uses TRBV4-1 and TRBJ1-2, with 7 bases lining up with TRBD1. Germline values: CDR1 MGHRA, CDR2 YSYEKL. The V segment lost 0 bases and the J segment 3 bases; nucleotides outside the gene matches: 10. This CDR3 has 17 residues. CDR3 residues: CASSQDLTGIVDYGYTF. CDR3 in DNA: TGCGCCAGCAGCCAAGATTTGACAGGGATAGTGGACTATGGCTACACCTTC.

V gene TRBV5-1 combines with J gene TRBJ2-1; 7 nucleotides match TRBD2. The CDR3 is made up of 16 amino acids. Germline CDR1 is SGHRS and CDR2 is YFSETQ. Trimming removed 4 bases from V and 9 bases from J; junction bases left unmatched: 16. The CDR3 spells CASSQIAGLRWSEQFF. In nucleotides, the CDR3 is TGCGCCAGCAGCCAAATAGCGGGCCTAAGGTGGAGTGAGCAGTTCTTC.

The chain is built from TRBV29-1 and TRBJ2-7, with D unclear. The germline gives CDR1 SQVTM, CDR2 ANQGSEA. Trimming cost V 4 bases and J 1 base, with 2 bases left between them. The CDR3 totals 10 residues. DNA of the CDR3: TGCAGCGTTGGATCCTACGAGCAGTACTTC. It codes for CSVGSYEQYF.

This sequence joins TRBV5-6 and TRBJ2-7, with D perhaps TRBD2 (5 bases). V was cut by 1 base and J by 6 bases, with 11 bases left in between. Germline CDR1 reads SGHDT; CDR2 reads YYEEEE. This CDR3 region has 13 residues. The CDR3 bases are TGTGCCAGCAGCTTGAAGGAGGTAGCCGAGCAGTACTTC. Its protein is CASSLKEVAEQYF.

V is TRBV5-8 and J is TRBJ2-1, with 13 positions matching TRBD2. The trim removed 3 bases at V and 6 bases at J, leaving 12 bases unmatched. Germline values: CDR1 SGHTS, CDR2 YDEGEE. The CDR3 has 18 residues. The CDR3 protein is CASSYRTSGGLESNEQFF. The CDR3, as DNA: TGTGCCAGCAGCTACAGGACTAGCGGGGGCCTTGAAAGCAATGAGCAGTTCTTC.

The chain carries TRBV4-3 and TRBJ2-6; D remains ambiguous. The CDR3 covers 16 residues. The germline gives CDR1 LGHNA, CDR2 YSLEER. V was cut by 0 bases and J by 2 bases, with 8 bases left in between. The CDR3: CASSQDIGTGANVLTF. The CDR3 DNA sequence: TGCGCCAGCAGCCAAGATATAGGGACTGGGGCCAACGTCCTGACTTTC.

V and J are TRBV14 and TRBJ2-2; D unclear. The CDR3 covers 16 residues. Trimming stripped 0 bases from V and 2 bases from J, with 10 bases between. In germline, CDR1 is SGHDN, CDR2 FVKESK. The CDR3, as DNA: TGTGCCAGCAGCCAAGATAACCCTATAAACACCGGGGAGCTGTTTTTT. It is translated as CASSQDNPINTGELFF.

The chain links TRBV2 to TRBJ2-3; perhaps D is TRBD1 or TRBD2 (5 bases each). This CDR3 has 13 amino acids. CDR1 SNHLY and CDR2 FYNNEI come from the germline V gene. Trimming stripped 11 bases from V and 0 bases from J, with 12 bases between. Written as DNA, the CDR3 is TGTGCCGGAGAGGGGTCTAGCACAGATACGCAGTATTTT. Translating gives CAGEGSSTDTQYF.

This clone was seen just once. This sequence joins TRBV11-2 and TRBJ1-2, with D perhaps TRBD1 (5 bases). There are 15 residues in the CDR3. Germline loops: CDR1 SGHAT, CDR2 FQNNGV. Between the trimmed V and J ends, which lost 5 bases and 4 bases, there was a span of 17 bases. CDR3: CASSPTGDPSYGYTF. The CDR3 DNA is TGTGCCAGCAGCCCAACGGGGGACCCTAGCTATGGCTACACCTTC.

This chain uses TRBV14 with TRBJ2-5; 8 nucleotides line up with TRBD2. This CDR3 comprises 18 residues. Germline-derived CDR1 and CDR2 are SGHDN and FVKESK. With 0 bases clipped from V and 0 bases from J, the junction kept 9 bases outside the gene matches. The CDR3 sequence: CASSQDWVAGPYQETQYF. Here the CDR3 DNA reads TGTGCCAGCAGCCAAGATTGGGTAGCGGGGCCGTACCAAGAGACCCAGTACTTC.

The chain carries TRBV25-1 and TRBJ1-2, with TRBD1 matching 9 bases. Germline V gene lookup returns CDR1 MGHDK and CDR2 SYGVNS. This CDR3 spans 13 amino acids. The V gene end was trimmed by 2 bases and the J gene end by 8 bases; junction bases not matched to a gene: 3. CDR3 in DNA: TGTGCCAGCAGTGAAGACAGGGGGAAAGGCTACACCTTC. This sequence encodes CASSEDRGKGYTF.

This clone was counted a single time. The CDR3 DNA reads as TGTGCCAGCAGCGAGGGACCGTTCTCCTACGAGCAGTACTTC. It is translated as CASSEGPFSYEQYF. The J gene is TRBJ2-7, the V gene TRBV7-8; perhaps D is TRBD1 or TRBD2 (5 bases each). The CDR3 extends over 14 amino acids. Trimming pared 5 bases from V and 0 bases from J, leaving 11 bases between. Germline V gene data show CDR1 as SGHVS and CDR2 as FQNEAQ. The variable domain in full, completed from reference TRBV7-8 and TRBJ2-7, reads GAGVSQSPRYKVAKRGQDVALRCDPISGHVSLFWYQQALGQGPEFLTYFQNEAQLDKSGLPSDRFFAERPEGSVSTLKIQRTQQEDSAVYLCASSEGPFSYEQYFGPGTRLTVT.

The rearrangement joins TRBV13 to TRBJ2-7, with a weak D call TRBD2 (7 bases). Trimming took 5 bases from V and 6 from J, leaving 20 bases between them. CDR3 length: 15 residues. The germline V gene encodes CDR1 PRHDT and CDR2 FYEKMQ (reference sequence). The CDR3 sequence is CASSHRGATSLEQYF. The DNA for the CDR3 is TGTGCCAGCAGCCACCGGGGGGCCACCTCTCTCGAGCAGTACTTC.

This clone was picked up one time. V and J are TRBV18 and TRBJ2-3; tentative D call: TRBD2 (5 bases). The CDR3 has 15 amino acids. Germline CDR1 is KGHSH and CDR2 is LQKENI. Trimming shortened V by 3 bases and J by 5 bases, and 15 bases separated the two germline ends. The CDR3 coding sequence is TGTGCCAGCTCACCCTTAGGACTGTGGGAAGATACGCAGTATTTT. Translation gives CASSPLGLWEDTQYF. Looking up the rest from reference TRBV18 and TRBJ2-3 gives the full variable domain: NAGVMQNPRHLVRRRGQEARLRCSPMKGHSHVYWYRQLPEEGLKFMVYLQKENIIDESGMPKERFSAEFPKEGPSILRIQQVVRGDSAAYFCASSPLGLWEDTQYFGPGTRLTVL.